These 28 T cell receptor beta chains were all obtained from the same sample, sequenced in a study of cytomegalovirus exposure and HLA in healthy donors. The PCR was carried out with 60 Vbeta primers and 13 Jbeta primers. Produced via immunoSEQ multiplex PCR; TCRdb's table is partial and in-frame only. There are roughly 120,000 clones in the sample; 15% to 19% occur only once, and 1.9% lies in the top ten. Source material: PBMCs. The receptor set was obtained from a woman aged 18-29 years in good health and CMV-seronegative.

This chain links TRBV30 with TRBJ1-3; D unresolved. V dropped 6 bases and J dropped 1 base, with 10 bases sitting between them. The length of the CDR3 is 13 residues. Germline assignment: CDR1 GTSNPN and CDR2 SVGIG (reference sequence). The chain's CDR3 is CACLGRSGNTIYF. The CDR3 DNA reads as TGTGCCTGCCTCGGGAGGTCTGGAAACACCATATATTTT.

The table lists this clone with a few counts. This chain joins TRBV27 and TRBJ1-3, with TRBD1 identical over 7 bases. Trimming at V came to 4 bases and at J to 3 bases, leaving 9 bases not matched to a gene. The CDR3 runs to 16 residues. Germline V CDR1 and CDR2: MNHEY, SMNVEV (reference sequence). CDR3: CASSSYKTGFGNTIYF. The CDR3 bases are TGTGCCAGCAGTTCGTACAAGACAGGGTTTGGAAACACCATATATTTT.

This clone was seen only a few times. The V call is TRBV6-1, the J call TRBJ1-5; D call uncertain. Trimming removed 3 bases from V and 1 base from J, with 7 bases in between. The germline V gene has CDR1 MNHNS and CDR2 SASEGT. The CDR3 contains 14 residues. The CDR3 reads CASSEFISNQPQHF. CDR3 DNA: TGTGCCAGCAGTGAGTTTATCAGCAATCAGCCCCAGCATTTT.

This clone was counted only a few times. V gene TRBV9 combines with J gene TRBJ1-1; 8 nucleotides line up with TRBD1. The V gene end was trimmed by 4 bases and the J gene end by 4 bases; junction bases not matched to a gene: 3. This CDR3 comprises 13 residues. Per the germline V gene, CDR1 is SGDLS and CDR2 is YYNGEE. The CDR3 coding sequence is TGTGCCAGCAGCCATACAGGGGGCACTGAAGCTTTCTTT. Protein sequence: CASSHTGGTEAFF.

The chain joins TRBV27 to TRBJ2-1, with 13 nucleotides matching TRBD2. From germline, CDR1 is MNHEY and CDR2 SMNVEV (reference sequence). V trimming: 6 bases; J trimming: 6 bases; junction bases outside the gene matches: 8. This CDR3 has 16 residues. As DNA, the CDR3 is TGTGCCAGCAGCTCCGGGACTAGCGGGACAGTCAATGAGCAGTTCTTC. Its protein product is CASSSGTSGTVNEQFF.

J is TRBJ2-5 and V is TRBV4-2; 11 nucleotides line up with TRBD2. The CDR3 totals 18 residues. The trim removed 1 base at V and 2 bases at J, leaving 9 bases unmatched. CDR1 is LGHNA, CDR2 YNFKEQ, per germline. The CDR3 is CASSQGPAGTSGQETQYF. CDR3 DNA: TGTGCCAGCAGCCAAGGTCCGGCCGGGACTAGCGGACAAGAGACCCAGTACTTC.

A few counts support this clone. The chain has TRBV9 and TRBJ2-2; 8 nucleotides line up with TRBD2. Losses at the gene ends were 1 base for V and 5 bases for J; bases not matched to a gene: 7. The CDR3 runs to 16 residues. Germline CDR1 and CDR2: SGDLS and YYNGEE. The CDR3 coding sequence is TGTGCCAGCAGCGTAACCGGGACTAGTGCGACCGGGGAGCTGTTTTTT. It translates to CASSVTGTSATGELFF.

In its sample, this clone was seen a few times. This rearrangement joins TRBV7-2 to TRBJ2-2; TRBD2 is a possible D gene (6 bases). The germline V gene has CDR1 SGHTA and CDR2 FQGNSA. V was clipped by 0 bases and J by 4 bases, with 15 bases between them. There are 17 residues in the CDR3. In nucleotides, the CDR3 is TGTGCCAGCAGCTTAGCAACCCCCTGGGGACTCACCGGGGAGCTGTTTTTT. Translation gives CASSLATPWGLTGELFF.

This chain links TRBV5-6 with TRBJ1-4; 7 positions agree with TRBD1. V shed 1 base, J shed 3 bases, and the junction held 6 bases outside the gene matches. From germline, CDR1 is SGHDT and CDR2 YYEEEE. CDR3 length equals 16 residues. The CDR3 is CASSLTGVQANEKLFF. CDR3 sequence (DNA): TGTGCCAGCAGCTTGACAGGGGTGCAAGCTAATGAAAAACTGTTTTTT.

This sequence joins TRBV18 and TRBJ2-5; no firm D call. Trimming took 4 bases from V and 5 from J, leaving 11 bases between them. CDR3 length: 13 residues. Germline values: CDR1 KGHSH, CDR2 LQKENI. CDR3 protein: CASSHARPETQYF. CDR3 sequence (DNA): TGTGCCAGCTCACACGCGCGCCCCGAGACCCAGTACTTC.

This chain connects TRBV29-1 to TRBJ2-3; maybe TRBD2 (6 bases). The germline CDR1 and CDR2 sequences are SQVTM and ANQGSEA. This CDR3 region has 13 residues. The V and J ends lost 6 bases and 2 bases respectively, with 12 bases between them. The CDR3 protein is CSVGRRTTDTQYF. In DNA, the CDR3 is TGCAGCGTAGGGAGGAGGACCACAGATACGCAGTATTTT.

CDR3 sequence (DNA): TGTGCCAGCAGTTTATTCGGTAACACCGGGGAGCTGTTTTTT. Amino acid sequence: CASSLFGNTGELFF. V usage is TRBV27 and J usage is TRBJ2-2; D unresolved. Germline V gives CDR1 MNHEY, CDR2 SMNVEV (reference sequence). CDR3 size: 14 residues. The V gene lost 1 base and the J gene lost 2 bases, with 5 bases spanning the gap.

This clone has more than one count but fewer than ten. The chain carries TRBV6-1 and TRBJ2-1; D is possibly TRBD2 (6 bases). Germline CDR1 is MNHNS and CDR2 is SASEGT. The CDR3 extends over 16 amino acids. V shed 2 bases and J shed 3 bases, with 14 bases lying between them. The CDR3 coding sequence is TGTGCCAGCAGTGAACCGCTTAGCGGCTTCTACAATGAGCAGTTCTTC. Translating it yields CASSEPLSGFYNEQFF.

This CDR3 reads CSVFSAVNSGANVLTF. Here the CDR3 DNA reads TGCAGCGTTTTTTCGGCGGTTAACTCTGGGGCCAACGTCCTGACTTTC. The gene calls are TRBV29-1 and TRBJ2-6; D not resolved. The CDR3 runs to 16 residues. The germline gives CDR1 SQVTM, CDR2 ANQGSEA. V was cut by 5 bases and J by 0 bases, with 14 bases left in between.

CDR3 nucleotides: TGTGCCAGCAGCCCCCAAGGGCAGGGCCTTAACTATGGCTACACCTTC. Translating it yields CASSPQGQGLNYGYTF. The chain links TRBV7-9 to TRBJ1-2; TRBD1 is a possible D gene (5 bases). Trimming took off 5 bases at V and 1 base at J, with 17 bases between the two ends. There are 16 residues in the CDR3. Germline CDR1 SEHNR, CDR2 FQNEAQ (reference sequence).

This rearrangement joins TRBV28 to TRBJ2-7, with D maybe TRBD1 (6 bases). The CDR3 runs to 14 residues. Germline V gene sequence: CDR1 MDHEN, CDR2 SYDVKM. Trimming took off 7 bases at V and 0 bases at J, with 13 bases between the two ends. The CDR3 reads CASTLRGSSYEQYF. CDR3 sequence (DNA): TGTGCCAGCACCCTCAGGGGAAGCTCCTACGAGCAGTACTTC.

This chain joins TRBV27 and TRBJ1-4; D unresolved. CDR1 and CDR2 (germline): MNHEY, SMNVEV (reference sequence). The CDR3 length is 16 residues. The germline V and J ends were trimmed by 6 bases and 3 bases, with 17 bases remaining between them. CDR3 in amino acids: CASRPNGVPANEKLFF. In nucleotides, the CDR3 is TGTGCCAGCAGGCCCAACGGAGTTCCGGCTAATGAAAAACTGTTTTTT.

This clone was counted only a few times. The chain has TRBV9 and TRBJ1-5, with no clear D. The CDR3 runs to 15 residues. V was trimmed by 0 bases and J by 9 bases, leaving 16 bases between them. The germline gives CDR1 SGDLS, CDR2 YYNGEE. DNA for the CDR3: TGTGCCAGCAGCGTAGCCCCCGACGGGGTAGGGCCCCAGCATTTT. The encoded protein is CASSVAPDGVGPQHF.

V usage is TRBV5-1 and J usage is TRBJ1-3; D is ambiguous. Trimming pared 0 bases from V and 0 bases from J, leaving 10 bases between. The germline CDR1 and CDR2 sequences are SGHRS and YFSETQ. The CDR3 totals 16 residues. As DNA, the CDR3 is TGCGCCAGCAGCTTGGCAGGTCCTAACTCTGGAAACACCATATATTTT. It codes for CASSLAGPNSGNTIYF.

In this sample, this clone turned up a few times. V and J are TRBV5-1 and TRBJ2-1; 11 bases agree with TRBD2. Germline CDR1 and CDR2: SGHRS and YFSETQ. The CDR3 covers 15 residues. J lost 4 bases, V lost 4 bases, and 4 bases had no gene match. The CDR3 DNA follows: TGCGCCAGCAGCGTACTAGCGGGGGTTTACAATGAGCAGTTCTTC. Its protein product is CASSVLAGVYNEQFF.

This clone was observed a handful of times. J is TRBJ1-5 and V is TRBV19; 8 bases agree with TRBD1. Trimming cost V 3 bases and J 0 bases; bases outside gene matches: 7. Germline CDR1 is LNHDA and CDR2 is SQIVND (reference sequence). The CDR3 contains 17 residues. This CDR3 reads CASSMRGTGNSNQPQHF. The DNA of the CDR3 is TGTGCCAGTAGTATGAGAGGGACAGGAAATAGCAATCAGCCCCAGCATTTT.

The chain joins TRBV7-2 to TRBJ2-2, with TRBD2 matching over 8 bases. CDR3 size: 16 residues. Germline lookup yields CDR1 SGHTA and CDR2 FQGNSA. V was pared by 1 base and J by 7 bases, with 8 bases of the junction left unmatched. CDR3 DNA sequence: TGTGCCAGCAGCTTAGGGGGTAGCGGGAAGGGCGGGGAGCTGTTTTTT. As protein: CASSLGGSGKGGELFF.

This clone was detected a few times. The chain joins TRBV5-4 to TRBJ1-3, with 9 bases matching TRBD1. The germline V gene has CDR1 SGHNT and CDR2 YYREEE (reference sequence). V gave up 4 bases and J gave up 4 bases; unmatched junction bases: 6. The CDR3 consists of 15 residues. This CDR3 reads CASSLQGAPGNTIYF. CDR3 DNA sequence: TGTGCCAGCAGCCTACAGGGGGCCCCAGGAAACACCATATATTTT. The full variable domain, rest sourced from reference TRBV5-4 and TRBJ1-3, is ETGVTQSPTHLIKTRGQQVTLRCSSQSGHNTVSWYQQALGQGPQFIFQYYREEENGRGNFPPRFSGLQFPNYSSELNVNALELDDSALYLCASSLQGAPGNTIYFGEGSWLTVV.

The chain links TRBV5-1 to TRBJ2-1; tentative D call: TRBD1 (6 bases). The CDR3 is made up of 15 amino acids. Germline loops: CDR1 SGHRS, CDR2 YFSETQ. Trimming removed 6 bases at V and 2 bases at J, with 15 bases between. Here the CDR3 DNA reads TGCGCCAGCACCCCTTTGAGGACAGCCTACAATGAGCAGTTCTTC. Translating it yields CASTPLRTAYNEQFF.

This clone turned up a few times. The V and J genes are TRBV29-1 and TRBJ1-4; 7 nucleotides match TRBD1. Trimming at V came to 4 bases and at J to 0 bases, leaving 2 bases not matched to a gene. Germline V gene sequence: CDR1 SQVTM, CDR2 ANQGSEA. The CDR3 length is 14 residues. CDR3 sequence reads: CSVAGQATNEKLFF. CDR3 in DNA: TGCAGCGTTGCCGGACAGGCAACTAATGAAAAACTGTTTTTT.

This clone was found a few times. CDR3 region: CASSYSHSPVYGYTF. For the CDR3, the DNA is TGTGCCAGCAGTTACTCTCACAGCCCCGTCTATGGCTACACCTTC. This chain joins TRBV6-5 and TRBJ1-2; D gene ambiguous. From germline, CDR1 is MNHEY and CDR2 SVGAGI. This CDR3 spans 15 amino acids. V was trimmed by 0 bases and J by 4 bases, leaving 12 bases between them.

As to this clone: The junction and the germline gene differ at one end; a read error may be behind it. V and J are TRBV16 and TRBJ2-7; possibly TRBD1 for D (6 bases). The CDR3 sequence is 12 residues long. Germline CDR1 reads KGHSY; CDR2 reads FQNENV. CDR3 sequence: CASSQSSRGWNF. The CDR3 DNA sequence: TGTGCCAGCAGCCAATCGTCCAGGGGATGGAACTTC.

This clone was picked up a small number of times. The J gene is TRBJ2-3, the V gene TRBV19; 8 nucleotides line up with TRBD1. The germline gives CDR1 LNHDA, CDR2 SQIVND (reference sequence). This CDR3 is built from 13 residues. J gave up 4 bases and V 4 bases, and 1 base lay outside the gene matches. The CDR3 protein is CASSTQGADTQYF. The CDR3 nucleotides are TGTGCCAGTAGTACACAGGGGGCAGATACGCAGTATTTT. The full variable domain, completed using reference TRBV19 and TRBJ2-3, is DGGITQSPKYLFRKEGQNVTLSCEQNLNHDAMYWYRQDPGQGLRLIYYSQIVNDFQKGDIAEGYSVSREKKESFPLTVTSAQKNPTAFYLCASSTQGADTQYFGPGTRLTVL.